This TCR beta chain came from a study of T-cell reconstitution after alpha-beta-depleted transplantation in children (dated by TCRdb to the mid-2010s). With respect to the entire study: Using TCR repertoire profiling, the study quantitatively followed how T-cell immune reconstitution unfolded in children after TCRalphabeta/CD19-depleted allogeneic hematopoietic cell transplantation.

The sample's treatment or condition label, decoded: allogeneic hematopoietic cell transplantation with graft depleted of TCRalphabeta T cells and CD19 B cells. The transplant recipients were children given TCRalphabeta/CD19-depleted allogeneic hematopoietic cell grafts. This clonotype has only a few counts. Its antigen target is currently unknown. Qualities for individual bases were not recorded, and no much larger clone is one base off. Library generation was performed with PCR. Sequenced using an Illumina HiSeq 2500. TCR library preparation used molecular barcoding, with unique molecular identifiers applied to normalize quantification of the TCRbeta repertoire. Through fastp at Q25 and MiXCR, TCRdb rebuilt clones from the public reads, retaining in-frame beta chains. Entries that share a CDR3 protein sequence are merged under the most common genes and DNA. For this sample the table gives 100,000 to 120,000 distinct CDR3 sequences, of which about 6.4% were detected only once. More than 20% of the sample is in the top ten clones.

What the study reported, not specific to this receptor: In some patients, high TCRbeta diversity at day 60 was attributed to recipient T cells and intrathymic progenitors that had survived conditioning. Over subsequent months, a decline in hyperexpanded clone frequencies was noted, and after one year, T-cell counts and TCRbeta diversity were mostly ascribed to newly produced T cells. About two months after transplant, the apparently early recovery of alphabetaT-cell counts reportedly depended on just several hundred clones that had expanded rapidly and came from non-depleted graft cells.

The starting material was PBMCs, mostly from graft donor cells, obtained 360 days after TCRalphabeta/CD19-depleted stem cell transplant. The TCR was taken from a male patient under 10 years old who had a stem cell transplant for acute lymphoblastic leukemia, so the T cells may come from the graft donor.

CDR3 protein: CASSLVIGIRETQYF. The base sequence is TGTGCCAGCAGCCTGGTGATAGGGATCAGGGAGACCCAGTACTTC. This receptor chain uses TRBV7-9 and TRBJ2-5; the D gene cannot be resolved reliably. Relative to germline, V is 5 bases shorter and J is 5 bases shorter, with 18 bases between their ends. Reading the germline V gene (reference sequence) gives CDR1 SEHNR and CDR2 FQNEAQ. Taken from cysteine to phenylalanine, the CDR3 has 15 residues. CDR3 DNA only is kept here, 45 bases in frame from base 1.